This T cell receptor (beta chain) was sequenced for a study of metastatic and nonmetastatic thyroid tumors. About the study: Repertoire comparisons spanned blood and tumor or nodule tissue from malignant and benign thyroid patients.

The CDR3 runs 15 residues. Germline V lookup: CDR1 KGHDR, CDR2 SFDVKD. This clone was counted at least ten times. Its target is unknown. This sequence may be a read error, since a much larger clone differs from it by one base. Other nucleotide sequences from this sample produce the same CDR3. Per the original data handling: It was from CDR3 differences across clinicopathological groups that a distant-metastasis classifier for papillary thyroid cancer was built. Using MiXCR, TCRdb re-called clones from the PCR reads. TCRdb, not the original authors, processed these V and J calls. The sample includes 30,000 to 40,000 clones, 18% of them seen just once. Nobody among the patients had been given any treatment before thyroid surgery. Whole-study findings and limits: Benign nodules were reported to have significantly lower TCR beta diversity than malignant thyroid tumors, in blood and tumor.

This sequence originates from a male donor with papillary thyroid cancer or a benign thyroid nodule (not recorded which). Some clones in this sample may be carry-over from other donors' samples. The chain couples TRBV24-1 to TRBJ1-5; TRBD1 might be the D (5 bases). Sequenced input: blood. DNA for the CDR3: TGTGCCACCAGTGATCCGACAGTAGGGGATCAGCCCCAGCATTTC. Encoded protein: CATSDPTVGDQPQHF.